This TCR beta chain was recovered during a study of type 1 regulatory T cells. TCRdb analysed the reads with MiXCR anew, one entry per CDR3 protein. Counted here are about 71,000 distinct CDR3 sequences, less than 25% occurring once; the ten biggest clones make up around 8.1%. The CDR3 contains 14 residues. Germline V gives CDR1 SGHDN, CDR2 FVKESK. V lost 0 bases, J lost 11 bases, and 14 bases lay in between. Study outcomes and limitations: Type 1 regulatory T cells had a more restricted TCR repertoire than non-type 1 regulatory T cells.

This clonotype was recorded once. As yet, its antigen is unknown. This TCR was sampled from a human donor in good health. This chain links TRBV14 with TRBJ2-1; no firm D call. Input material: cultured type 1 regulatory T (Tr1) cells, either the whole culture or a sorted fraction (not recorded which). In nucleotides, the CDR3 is TGTGCCAGCAGCCAAGATTCGAGCAATCTACAGCAGTTCTTC. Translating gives CASSQDSSNLQQFF.